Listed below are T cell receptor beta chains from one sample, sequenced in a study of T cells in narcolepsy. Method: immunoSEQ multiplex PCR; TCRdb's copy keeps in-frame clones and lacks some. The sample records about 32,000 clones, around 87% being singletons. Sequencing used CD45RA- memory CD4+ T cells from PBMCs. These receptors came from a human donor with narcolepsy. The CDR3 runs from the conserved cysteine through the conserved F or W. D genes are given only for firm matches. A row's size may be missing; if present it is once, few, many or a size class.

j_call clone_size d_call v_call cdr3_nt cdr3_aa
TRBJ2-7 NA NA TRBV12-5 TGTGCTAGTGGTGGACGGCCACACGAGCAGTACTTC CASGGRPHEQYF
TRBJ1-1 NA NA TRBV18 TGTGCCAGCTCACCTCGGGAGCTCGTAAGCGCTGAAGCTTTCTTT CASSPRELVSAEAFF
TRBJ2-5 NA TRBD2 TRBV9 TGTGCCAGCAGCGTCGGGGTAGCGGGGGGATCCTTCCAAGAGACCCAGTACTTC CASSVGVAGGSFQETQYF
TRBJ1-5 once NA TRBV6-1 TGTGCCAGCAGTGAAGTCGCGAATCAGCCCCAGCATTTT CASSEVANQPQHF
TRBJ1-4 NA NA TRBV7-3 TGTGCCAGCAGCCCGAACATCGGGGGAAAACTGTTTTTT CASSPNIGGKLFF
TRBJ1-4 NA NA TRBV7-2 TGTGCCAGCAGCTTAGGGTTGGCACAGACTAATGAAAAACTGTTTTTT CASSLGLAQTNEKLFF
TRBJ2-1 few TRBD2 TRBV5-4 TGTGCCAGCAGCCGGGGACTAGCGGAATCCTACAATGAGCAGTTCTTC CASSRGLAESYNEQFF
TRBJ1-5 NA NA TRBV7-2 TGTGCCAGCAGCCAGGTTTATAGCAATCAGCCCCAGCATTTT CASSQVYSNQPQHF
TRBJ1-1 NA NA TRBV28 TGTGCCAGCAGTTTAGGGGGCTACGGCACTGAAGCTTTCTTT CASSLGGYGTEAFF
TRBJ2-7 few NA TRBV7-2 TGTGCCAGCAGCTTAGGGGGGCCCTACGAGCAGTACTTC CASSLGGPYEQYF
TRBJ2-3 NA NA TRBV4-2 TGTGCCAGCAGCCAAAACACACGACCGGGCCCGTCTAGCACAGATACGCAGTATTTT CASSQNTRPGPSSTDTQYF
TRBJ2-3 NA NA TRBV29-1 TGCAGCGTTCGTCCTTCCGGGACAGATACGCAGTATTTT CSVRPSGTDTQYF
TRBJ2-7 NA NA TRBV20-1 TGCAGTGCGATAACAGCGGAAGAGCAGTACTTC CSAITAEEQYF
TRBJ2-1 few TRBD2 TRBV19 TGTGCCAGTAGTGGGACTAGCGGGGGTACTACCTACAATGAGCAGTTCTTC CASSGTSGGTTYNEQFF
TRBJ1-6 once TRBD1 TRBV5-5 TGTGCCAGCAGTGGACAGGGGGCCAGTAATTCACCCCTCCACTTT CASSGQGASNSPLHF
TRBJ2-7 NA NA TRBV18 TGTGCCAGCTCACCAAACGGCTACGAGCAGTACTTC CASSPNGYEQYF
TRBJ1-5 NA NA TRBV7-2 TGTGCCAGCAGCCTAAGGGGCAATCAGCCCCAGCATTTT CASSLRGNQPQHF
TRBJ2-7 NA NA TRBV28 TGTGCCAGCAGTCCCCCTGTTACGGGGGCCTCCTACGAGCAGTACTTC CASSPPVTGASYEQYF
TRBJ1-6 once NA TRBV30 TGTGCCTGGAGTGGACAGTCCTATAATTCACCCCTCCACTTT CAWSGQSYNSPLHF
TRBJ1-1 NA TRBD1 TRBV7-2 TGTGCCAGCAGCGACAGGGGAGGAAGGACTGAAGCTTTCTTT CASSDRGGRTEAFF
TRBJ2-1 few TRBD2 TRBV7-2 TGTGCCAGCAGCCTAGCGGGAGGGCCGAGCAATGAGCAGTTCTTC CASSLAGGPSNEQFF
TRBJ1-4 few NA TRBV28 TGTGCCAGCAGCCAAGGAGGAGCGGCTGGGGGGGATAATGAAAAACTGTTTTTT CASSQGGAAGGDNEKLFF
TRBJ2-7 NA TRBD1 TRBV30 TGTGCCTGGGGGGGACAGTCATACGAGCAGTACTTC CAWGGQSYEQYF
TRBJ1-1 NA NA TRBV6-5 TGTGCCAGCAGTTACAAGGGTTGGGGCACTGAAGCTTTCTTT CASSYKGWGTEAFF
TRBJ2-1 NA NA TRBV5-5 TGTGCCAGCAGCTTGGGGGAGTCGTACAATGAGCAGTTCTTC CASSLGESYNEQFF
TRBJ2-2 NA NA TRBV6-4 TGTGCCAGCAGTGATACGGCGAACACCGGGGAGCTGTTTTTT CASSDTANTGELFF
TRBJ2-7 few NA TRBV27 TGTGCCAGCAGTTTAGGCGCGCAGGGTCCCTACGAGCAGTACTTC CASSLGAQGPYEQYF
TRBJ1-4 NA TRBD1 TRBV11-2 TGTGCCAGCAGCATCGGACAGGGAAATGAAAAACTGTTTTTT CASSIGQGNEKLFF
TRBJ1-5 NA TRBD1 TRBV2 TGTGCCAGCAGATGGGACAGGAGCGAGCCCCAGCATTTT CASRWDRSEPQHF
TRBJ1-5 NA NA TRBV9 TGTGCCAGCAGCTCCCAGGGAACCAGCAATCAGCCCCAGCATTTT CASSSQGTSNQPQHF
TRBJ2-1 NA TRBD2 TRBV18 TGTGCCAGCTCACCACCGGCGGCGGGGGGCTCCTACAATGAGCAGTTCTTC CASSPPAAGGSYNEQFF
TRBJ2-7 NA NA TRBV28 TGTGCTAGCAGTTTGGGCTTAGGGGAGCAGTACTTC CASSLGLGEQYF
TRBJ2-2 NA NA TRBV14 TGTGCCAGCCGGGTAGGCGGCACCGGGGAGCTGTTTTTT CASRVGGTGELFF